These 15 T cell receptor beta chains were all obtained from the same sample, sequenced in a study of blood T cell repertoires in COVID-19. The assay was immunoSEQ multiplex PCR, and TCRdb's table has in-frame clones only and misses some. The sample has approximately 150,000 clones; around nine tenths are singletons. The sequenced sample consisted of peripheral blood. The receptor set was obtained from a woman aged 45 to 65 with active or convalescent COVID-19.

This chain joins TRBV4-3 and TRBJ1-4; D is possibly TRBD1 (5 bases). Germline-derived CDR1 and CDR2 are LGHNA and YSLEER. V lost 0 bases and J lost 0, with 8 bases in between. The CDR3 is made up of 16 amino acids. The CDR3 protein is CASSQDRGTTNEKLFF. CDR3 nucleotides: TGCGCCAGCAGCCAAGATAGGGGAACAACTAATGAAAAACTGTTTTTT.

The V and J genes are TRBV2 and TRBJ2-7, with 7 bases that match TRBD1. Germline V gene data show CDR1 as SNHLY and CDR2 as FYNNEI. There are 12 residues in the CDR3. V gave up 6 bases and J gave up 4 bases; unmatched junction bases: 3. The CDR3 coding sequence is TGTGCCAGCAGCCAGGACAGGTACGAGCAGTACTTC. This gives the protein CASSQDRYEQYF.

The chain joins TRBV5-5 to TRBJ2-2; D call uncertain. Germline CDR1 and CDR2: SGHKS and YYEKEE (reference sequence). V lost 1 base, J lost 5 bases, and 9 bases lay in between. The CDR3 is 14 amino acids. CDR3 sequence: CASSLYGPTGELFF. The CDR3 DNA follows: TGTGCCAGCAGCTTGTACGGTCCGACCGGGGAGCTGTTTTTT.

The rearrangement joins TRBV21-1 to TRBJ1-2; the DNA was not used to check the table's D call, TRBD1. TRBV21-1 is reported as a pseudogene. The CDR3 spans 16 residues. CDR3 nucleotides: TGTGCCAGCAGCACAAGGAATGCGGACAGGGACTATGGCTACACCTTC. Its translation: CASSTRNADRDYGYTF.

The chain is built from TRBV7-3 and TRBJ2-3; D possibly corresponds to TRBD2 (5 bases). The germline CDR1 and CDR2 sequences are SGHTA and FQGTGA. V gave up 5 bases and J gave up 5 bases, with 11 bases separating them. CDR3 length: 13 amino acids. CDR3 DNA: TGTGCCAGCAGCCGTGGGAGAGGAGATACGCAGTATTTT. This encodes CASSRGRGDTQYF. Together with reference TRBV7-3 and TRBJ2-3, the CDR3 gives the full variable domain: GAGVSQTPSNKVTEKGKYVELRCDPISGHTALYWYRQSLGQGPEFLIYFQGTGAADDSGLPNDRFFAVRPEGSVSTLKIQRTERGDSAVYLCASSRGRGDTQYFGPGTRLTVL.

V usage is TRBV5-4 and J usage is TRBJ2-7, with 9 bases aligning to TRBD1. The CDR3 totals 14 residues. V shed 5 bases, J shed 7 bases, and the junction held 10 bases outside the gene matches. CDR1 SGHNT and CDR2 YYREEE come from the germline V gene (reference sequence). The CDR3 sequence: CASSSGQGSFEQYF. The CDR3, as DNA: TGTGCCAGCAGTTCCGGACAGGGGTCATTTGAGCAGTACTTC.

CDR3 nucleotide sequence: TGCGCCAGCAGCCCAGGTCGGGGTCAACGCTACGAGCAGTACTTC. Translated, it gives CASSPGRGQRYEQYF. The J gene is TRBJ2-7, the V gene TRBV4-3, with TRBD2 as a possible D gene (5 bases). Germline CDR1 LGHNA, CDR2 YSLEER. The V and J ends lost 4 bases and 3 bases respectively, with 16 bases between them. This CDR3 contains 15 residues.

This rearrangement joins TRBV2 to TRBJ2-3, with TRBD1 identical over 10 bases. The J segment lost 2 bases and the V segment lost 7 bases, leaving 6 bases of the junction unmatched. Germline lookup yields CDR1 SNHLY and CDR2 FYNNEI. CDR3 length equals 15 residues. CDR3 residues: CASNTGTGATDTQYF. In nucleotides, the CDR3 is TGTGCCAGCAATACCGGGACAGGGGCCACAGATACGCAGTATTTT.

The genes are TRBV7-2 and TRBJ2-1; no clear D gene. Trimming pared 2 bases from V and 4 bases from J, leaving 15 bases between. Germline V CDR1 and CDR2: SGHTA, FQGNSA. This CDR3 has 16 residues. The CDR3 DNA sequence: TGTGCCAGCAGCTTACTGCCAGCGCGGTTATACAATGAGCAGTTCTTC. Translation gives CASSLLPARLYNEQFF.

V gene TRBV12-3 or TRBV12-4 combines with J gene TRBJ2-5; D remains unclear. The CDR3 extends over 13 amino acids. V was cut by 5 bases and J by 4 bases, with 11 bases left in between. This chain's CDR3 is CASSDKVAETQYF. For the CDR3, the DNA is TGTGCCAGCAGTGACAAGGTGGCAGAGACCCAGTACTTC.

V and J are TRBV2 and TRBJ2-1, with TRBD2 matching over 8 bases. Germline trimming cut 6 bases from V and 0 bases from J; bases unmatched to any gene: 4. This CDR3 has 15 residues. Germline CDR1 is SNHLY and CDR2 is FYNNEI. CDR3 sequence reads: CASSLREVSYNEQFF. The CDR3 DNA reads TGTGCCAGCAGCTTGCGGGAGGTCTCCTACAATGAGCAGTTCTTC.

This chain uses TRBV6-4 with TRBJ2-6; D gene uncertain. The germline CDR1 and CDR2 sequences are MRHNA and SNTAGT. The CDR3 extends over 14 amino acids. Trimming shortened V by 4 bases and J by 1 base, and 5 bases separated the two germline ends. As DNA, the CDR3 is TGTGCCAGCAGTGTTAAATCTGGGGCCAACGTCCTGACTTTC. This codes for CASSVKSGANVLTF.

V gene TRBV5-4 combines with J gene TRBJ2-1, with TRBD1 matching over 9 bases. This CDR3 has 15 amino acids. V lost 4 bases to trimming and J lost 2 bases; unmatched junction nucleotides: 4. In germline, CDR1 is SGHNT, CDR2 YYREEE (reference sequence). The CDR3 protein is CASSPGQGPYNEQFF. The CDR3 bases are TGTGCCAGCAGCCCGGGACAGGGCCCCTACAATGAGCAGTTCTTC.

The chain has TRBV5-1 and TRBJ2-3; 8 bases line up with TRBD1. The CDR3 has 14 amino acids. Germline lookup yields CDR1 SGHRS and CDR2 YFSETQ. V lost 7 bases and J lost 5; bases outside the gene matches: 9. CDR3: CASGRWTGKDTQYF. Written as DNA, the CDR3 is TGCGCCAGCGGGAGATGGACAGGGAAAGATACGCAGTATTTT.

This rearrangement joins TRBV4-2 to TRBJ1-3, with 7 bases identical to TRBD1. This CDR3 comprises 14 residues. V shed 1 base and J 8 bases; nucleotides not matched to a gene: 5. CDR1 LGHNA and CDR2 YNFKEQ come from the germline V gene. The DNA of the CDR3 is TGTGCCAGCAGCCAAGGACAGGGCCAGGACACCATATATTTT. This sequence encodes CASSQGQGQDTIYF.